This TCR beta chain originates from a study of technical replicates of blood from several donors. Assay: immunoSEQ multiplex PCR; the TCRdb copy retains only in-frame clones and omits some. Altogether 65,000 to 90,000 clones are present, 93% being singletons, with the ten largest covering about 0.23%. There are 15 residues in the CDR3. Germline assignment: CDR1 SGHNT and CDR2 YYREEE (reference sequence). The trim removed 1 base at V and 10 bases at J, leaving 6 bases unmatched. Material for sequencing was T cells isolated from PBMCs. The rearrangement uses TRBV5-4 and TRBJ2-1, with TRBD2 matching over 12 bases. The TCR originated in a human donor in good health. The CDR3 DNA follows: TGTGCCAGCAGCTTGAGGCGACTAGCGGGAGAGGAGCAGTTCTTC. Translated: CASSLRRLAGEEQFF. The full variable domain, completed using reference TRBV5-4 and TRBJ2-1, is ETGVTQSPTHLIKTRGQQVTLRCSSQSGHNTVSWYQQALGQGPQFIFQYYREEENGRGNFPPRFSGLQFPNYSSELNVNALELDDSALYLCASSLRRLAGEEQFFGPGTRLTVL.